This T cell receptor beta chain emerged from a study of technical replicates of blood from a few donors. Profiling relied on immunoSEQ multiplex PCR, and the TCRdb table lists in-frame clones only, not all of them. The sample holds around 76,000 clones; under 95% are singletons and the top ten take 0.27%. The V and J ends lost 5 bases and 7 bases, in that order; junction bases with no gene match: 8. The CDR3 totals 14 residues. The germline V gene encodes CDR1 SQVTM and CDR2 ANQGSEA. The chain combines TRBV29-1 with TRBJ1-2; 12 bases agree with TRBD1. The sequence was collected from a human donor in good health. Sequencing was carried out using T cells isolated from PBMCs. The CDR3 DNA sequence: TGCAGCGTTCTTCGGGGACAGGGGGCGGGTGGCTACACCTTC. Residues: CSVLRGQGAGGYTF.